This is a list of T cell receptor beta chains from one sample in a study of regulatory T cells in long-lasting Graves disease. One entry per CDR3 protein, called by TCRdb with MiXCR from the multiplex PCR reads. The table shows around 500,000 distinct CDR3 sequences, with about 13% occurring only once. In addition, the sample was reused for a study of T cells in Graves' hyperthyroidism and ophthalmopathy.

This sample comprised peripheral blood mononuclear cells (PBMCs), obtained at new diagnosis, from a patient treated with antithyroid drugs. The receptors derive from a man aged 25-45 years with Graves disease. Each CDR3 is given with its conserved first and last residue. Fields, in order: J gene, clone size, D gene, V gene, CDR3 DNA, CDR3 protein. A D gene is named only where the DNA matches it firmly. Not every row has a clone size; where given, it reads once, few, many or a size class.

>TRBJ1-3|.|.|TRBV3-1
TGTGCCAGCAGCCTCCAGGGACGGAGAAAAAACACCATATATTTT
CASSLQGRRKNTIYF
>TRBJ1-1|.|.|TRBV25-1
TGTGCCAGCACCCCTAGGGGGGGAGACGCTGAAGCTTTCTTT
CASTPRGGDAEAFF
>TRBJ2-2|few|TRBD2|TRBV6-1
TGTGCCACTGTGTCTAGCGGAACCGGGGAGCTGTTTTTT
CATVSSGTGELFF
>TRBJ2-7|many|.|TRBV6-1
TGTGCCAGCAATGGGACACCCGGGCCCCTTCATTCCTACGAGCAGTACTTC
CASNGTPGPLHSYEQYF
>TRBJ2-2|many|.|TRBV7-9
TGTGCCAGCAGCCTCACCGGGGAGCTGTTTTTT
CASSLTGELFF
>TRBJ1-2|.|.|TRBV4-1
TGCGCCAGCAGCCAGCCCGGGAGACATGGCTACACCTTC
CASSQPGRHGYTF
>TRBJ1-1|few|TRBD1|TRBV7-8
TGTGCCAGCAGCTTAGTCCGGGGGCCGGGACAGGGGAAACCTGAAGCTTTCTTT
CASSLVRGPGQGKPEAFF
>TRBJ2-7|once|TRBD1|TRBV20-1
TGCAGTGCCCTGGACAGGAGCTCCTACGAGCAGTACTTC
CSALDRSSYEQYF
>TRBJ1-6|.|.|TRBV5-6
TGTGCCAGCAGCTTGGACGACGGGGGGGTGGCCCTCCACTTT
CASSLDDGGVALHF
>TRBJ2-4|many|TRBD2|TRBV12-3/TRBV12-4
TGTGCCAGCAGTTTGGGAGGACTAGCGGGTCTTCTAGCCAAAAACATTCAGTACTTC
CASSLGGLAGLLAKNIQYF
>TRBJ2-5|many|.|TRBV29-1
TGCAGCGTTGTTAAGCTGGGAGAGACCCAGTACTTC
CSVVKLGETQYF
>TRBJ2-5|many|.|TRBV9
TGTGCCAGCAGCCGGGCGGATGAGACCCAGTACTTC
CASSRADETQYF
>TRBJ1-1|many|.|TRBV29-1
TGCAGCGTTGAGGGACGGATGAACACTGAAGCTTTCTTT
CSVEGRMNTEAFF
>TRBJ1-4|once|.|TRBV20-1
TGCAGTGCTCAACCGGGACACCCTAATGAAAAACTGTTTTTT
CSAQPGHPNEKLFF
>TRBJ2-7|few|.|TRBV6-5
TGTGCCAGCAGTTACTCGTCAGGGGGGGCCTACGAGCAGTACTTC
CASSYSSGGAYEQYF
>TRBJ2-7|.|.|TRBV12-3/TRBV12-4
TGTGCCAGCAGTTTAGCGGGACAGTACTTC
CASSLAGQYF
>TRBJ2-7|many|.|TRBV6-2/TRBV6-3
TGTGCCAGCAGTCGGTGGCAATCCTACGAGCAGTACTTC
CASSRWQSYEQYF
>TRBJ2-3|many|.|TRBV12-3/TRBV12-4
TGTGCCAGCAGCCCAGGCCGGAGGGCAGATACGCAGTATTTT
CASSPGRRADTQYF
>TRBJ2-7|many|.|TRBV20-1
TGCAGTGCTATCTCCCCGGCGGGTGGCGGGTACGAGCAGTACTTC
CSAISPAGGGYEQYF
>TRBJ1-2|.|.|TRBV5-1
TGCGCCAGCGGACCGGACTATGGCTACACCTTC
CASGPDYGYTF
>TRBJ2-7|many|TRBD2|TRBV12-3/TRBV12-4
TGTGCCAGCAGTCCCTCGGGAGGACGCTACGAGCAGTACTTC
CASSPSGGRYEQYF
>TRBJ1-4|few|.|TRBV4-1
TGCGCCAGCAGCCAACTTGATGAAAAACTGTTTTTT
CASSQLDEKLFF
>TRBJ1-2|many|.|TRBV11-2
TGTGCCAGCAGCCCAGGGTCTGCTAACTATGGCTACACCTTC
CASSPGSANYGYTF
>TRBJ2-7|many|TRBD1|TRBV10-3
TGTGCCGCAAAGGGGGCCTCCTACGAGCAGTACTTC
CAAKGASYEQYF
>TRBJ2-2|many|.|TRBV11-2
TGTGCCAGCAGCTTGGAGTTCACCGGGGAGCTGTTTTTT
CASSLEFTGELFF
>TRBJ2-1|many|.|TRBV7-8
TGTGCCAGCAGCTTAGAGTTCAATGAGCAGTTCTTC
CASSLEFNEQFF
>TRBJ2-3|.|TRBD2|TRBV5-1
TGCGCCAGCACCGGACTAGCGGGGGCGCGTGCAGATACGCAGTATTTT
CASTGLAGARADTQYF
>TRBJ2-7|.|.|TRBV19
TGTGCCAGTAGTTTGGGGCCTACGACACATCCTAAAAAGCAGTACTTC
CASSLGPTTHPKKQYF
>TRBJ1-5|many|TRBD1|TRBV11-2
TGTGCCAGCAGCTTAGGATCAGGGGGCATCCAGCCCCAGCATTTT
CASSLGSGGIQPQHF
>TRBJ2-1|many|TRBD2|TRBV14
TGTGCCAGCAGCGCCCGGGACTACCCAAATGAGCAGTTCTTC
CASSARDYPNEQFF
>TRBJ2-7|few|.|TRBV11-3
TGTGCCAGCAGCTTAGATGTTGACGAGCAGTACTTC
CASSLDVDEQYF
>TRBJ2-2|.|TRBD1|TRBV10-3
TGTGCCATCAGTGAGACCCCACAGGGGTACACGAACACCGGGGAGCTGTTTTTT
CAISETPQGYTNTGELFF
>TRBJ2-2|.|TRBD2|TRBV6-2/TRBV6-3
TGTGCCAGCAGTTACGTTACTAGCGGGAGAAAGGCGGGCACCGGGGAGCTGTTTTTT
CASSYVTSGRKAGTGELFF
>TRBJ1-1|.|TRBD1|TRBV28
TGTGCCAGCAGTATAACCAGGGGGGGCACTGAAGCTTTCTTT
CASSITRGGTEAFF
>TRBJ1-3|.|TRBD1|TRBV9
TGTGCCAGCAGCACAGGGGCTACTGGAAACACCATATATTTT
CASSTGATGNTIYF
>TRBJ2-2|few|.|TRBV24-1
TGTGCCACCAGGGGGGCGGCCACCGGGGAGCTGTTTTTT
CATRGAATGELFF
>TRBJ1-1|many|TRBD1|TRBV9
TGTGCCAGCAGCGTAGCCCACGGGACAGGGGGCACTGAAGCTTTCTTT
CASSVAHGTGGTEAFF
>TRBJ1-5|.|.|TRBV5-6
TGTGCCAGCAGCTTGGGACCAGCCGGCAATCAGCCCCAGCATTTT
CASSLGPAGNQPQHF
>TRBJ2-7|.|TRBD2|TRBV10-3
TGTGCCATCAGTGAGAAGAGCGGGAGAGCCTCCTACGAGCAGTACTTC
CAISEKSGRASYEQYF
>TRBJ2-7|few|TRBD2|TRBV4-1
TGCGCCAGCAGCCACCCGATTGATAGTCTAGCGGGACCGGTGAGCGAGCAGTACTTC
CASSHPIDSLAGPVSEQYF
>TRBJ2-5|many|TRBD2|TRBV20-1
TGCAGTGCTAGAGCCGGACTAGCGGCATGGGGAGAGACCCAGTACTTC
CSARAGLAAWGETQYF
>TRBJ2-1|.|.|TRBV29-1
TGCAGCGCTGAAGGGCTGGGAGAGTTCTTC
CSAEGLGEFF